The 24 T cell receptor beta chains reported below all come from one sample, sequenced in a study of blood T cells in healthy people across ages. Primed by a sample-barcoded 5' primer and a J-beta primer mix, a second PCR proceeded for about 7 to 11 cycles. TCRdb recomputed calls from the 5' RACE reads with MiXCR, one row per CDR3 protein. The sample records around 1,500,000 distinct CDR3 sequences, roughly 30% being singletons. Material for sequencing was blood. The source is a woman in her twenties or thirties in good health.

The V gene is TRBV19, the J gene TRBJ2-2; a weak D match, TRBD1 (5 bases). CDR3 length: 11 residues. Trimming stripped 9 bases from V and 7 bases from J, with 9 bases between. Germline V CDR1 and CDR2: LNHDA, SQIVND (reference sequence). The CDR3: CASRQSGELFF. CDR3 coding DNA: TGTGCCAGCCGACAGAGCGGGGAGCTGTTTTTT. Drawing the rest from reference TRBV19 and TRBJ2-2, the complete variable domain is DGGITQSPKYLFRKEGQNVTLSCEQNLNHDAMYWYRQDPGQGLRLIYYSQIVNDFQKGDIAEGYSVSREKKESFPLTVTSAQKNPTAFYLCASRQSGELFFGEGSRLTVL.

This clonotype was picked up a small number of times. The CDR3 spells CASSHLAGGLYEQYF. Here the CDR3 DNA reads TGTGCCAGCAGCCATTTAGCGGGGGGGCTCTACGAGCAGTACTTC. The gene calls are TRBV4-2 and TRBJ2-5; 11 bases are shared with TRBD2. The DNA end favors TRBJ2-7, so the J call may be wrong. CDR1 is LGHNA, CDR2 YNFKEQ, per germline. The CDR3 sequence is 15 residues long.

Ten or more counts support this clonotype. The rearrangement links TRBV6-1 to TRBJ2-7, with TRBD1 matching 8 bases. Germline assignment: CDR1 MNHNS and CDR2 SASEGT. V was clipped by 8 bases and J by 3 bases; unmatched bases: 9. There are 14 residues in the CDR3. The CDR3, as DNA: TGTGCCAGCGAGGAGGACAGGGTGGACTACGAGCAGTACTTC. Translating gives CASEEDRVDYEQYF.

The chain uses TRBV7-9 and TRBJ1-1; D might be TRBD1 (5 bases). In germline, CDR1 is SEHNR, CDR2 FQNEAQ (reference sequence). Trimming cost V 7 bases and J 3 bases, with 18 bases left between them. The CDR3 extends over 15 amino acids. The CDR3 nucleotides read TGTGCCAGCAACCCCTCCCGGGGCACCTACACTGAAGCTTTCTTT. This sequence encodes CASNPSRGTYTEAFF.

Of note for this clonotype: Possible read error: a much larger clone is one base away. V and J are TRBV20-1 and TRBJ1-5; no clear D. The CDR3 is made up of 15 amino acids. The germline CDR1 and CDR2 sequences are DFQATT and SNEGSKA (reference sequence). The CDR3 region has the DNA TGCAGTGCTAGAGCCGCTACAGAGCGAAATCAGTCCCAGCATTTT. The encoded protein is CSARAATERNQSQHF.

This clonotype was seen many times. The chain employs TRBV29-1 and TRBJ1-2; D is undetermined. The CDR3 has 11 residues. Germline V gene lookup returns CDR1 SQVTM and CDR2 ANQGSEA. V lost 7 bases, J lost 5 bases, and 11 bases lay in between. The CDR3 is CSDSDGYGYTF. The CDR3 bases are TGCAGCGATTCCGACGGATATGGCTACACCTTC.

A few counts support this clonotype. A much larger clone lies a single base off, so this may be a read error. CDR3 region: CASSLLGRVYEQYF. CDR3 sequence (DNA): TGCGCCAGCAGCCTTCTGGGCAGGGTGTACGAGCAGTACTTC. V usage is TRBV5-1 and J usage is TRBJ2-4, with D perhaps TRBD1 (5 bases). The DNA matches TRBJ2-7 better at its end, which makes the J call doubtful. CDR3 length: 14 amino acids. The germline CDR1 and CDR2 sequences are SGHRS and YFSETQ.

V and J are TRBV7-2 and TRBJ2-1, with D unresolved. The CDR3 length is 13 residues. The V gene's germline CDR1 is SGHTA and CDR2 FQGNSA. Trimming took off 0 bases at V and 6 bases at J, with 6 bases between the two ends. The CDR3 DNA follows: TGTGCCAGCAGCTTAGCGGTACGCAATGAGCAGTTCTTC. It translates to CASSLAVRNEQFF.

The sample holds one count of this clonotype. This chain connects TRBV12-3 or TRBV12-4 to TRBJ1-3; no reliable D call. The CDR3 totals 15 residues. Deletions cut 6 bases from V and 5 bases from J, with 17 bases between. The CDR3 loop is CASRISQMARNTIYF. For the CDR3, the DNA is TGTGCCAGCAGGATATCCCAGATGGCTAGAAACACCATATATTTT.

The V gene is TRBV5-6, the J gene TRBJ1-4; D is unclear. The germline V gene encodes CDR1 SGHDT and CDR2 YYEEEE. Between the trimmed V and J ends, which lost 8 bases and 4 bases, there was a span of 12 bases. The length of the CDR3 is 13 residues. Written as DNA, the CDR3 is TGTGCCAGTACCGCTCCCGGTAATGAAAAACTGTTTTTT. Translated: CASTAPGNEKLFF.

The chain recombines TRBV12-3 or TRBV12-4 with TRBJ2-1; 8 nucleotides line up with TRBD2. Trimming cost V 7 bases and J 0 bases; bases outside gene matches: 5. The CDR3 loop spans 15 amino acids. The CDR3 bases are TGTGCCAGCAATCGAGCGGGGGACTCCTACAATGAGCAGTTCTTC. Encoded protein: CASNRAGDSYNEQFF.

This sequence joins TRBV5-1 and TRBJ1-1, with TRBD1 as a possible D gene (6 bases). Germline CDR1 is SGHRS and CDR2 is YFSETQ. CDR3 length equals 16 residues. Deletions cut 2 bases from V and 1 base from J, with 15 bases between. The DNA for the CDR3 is TGCGCCAGCAGCTTAACAGGGACCTTGGGGAACACTGAAGCTTTCTTT. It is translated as CASSLTGTLGNTEAFF. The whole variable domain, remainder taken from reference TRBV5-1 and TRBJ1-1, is KAGVTQTPRYLIKTRGQQVTLSCSPISGHRSVSWYQQTPGQGLQFLFEYFSETQRNKGNFPGRFSGRQFSNSRSEMNVSTLELGDSALYLCASSLTGTLGNTEAFFGQGTRLTVV.

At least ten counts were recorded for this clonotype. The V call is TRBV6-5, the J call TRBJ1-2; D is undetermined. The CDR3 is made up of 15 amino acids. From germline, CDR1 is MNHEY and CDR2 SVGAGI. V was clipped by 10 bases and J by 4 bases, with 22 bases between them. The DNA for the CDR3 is TGTGCCACTTCCCCAAGGACTACGTCGGGCTATGGCTACACCTTC. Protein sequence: CATSPRTTSGYGYTF.

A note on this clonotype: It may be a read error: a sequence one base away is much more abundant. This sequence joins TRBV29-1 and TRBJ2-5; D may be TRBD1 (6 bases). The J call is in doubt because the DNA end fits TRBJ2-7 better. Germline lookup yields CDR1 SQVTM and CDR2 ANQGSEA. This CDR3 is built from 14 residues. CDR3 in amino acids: CSVDATGISCEQYF. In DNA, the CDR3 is TGCAGCGTTGACGCGACAGGAATCTCCTGCGAGCAGTACTTC.

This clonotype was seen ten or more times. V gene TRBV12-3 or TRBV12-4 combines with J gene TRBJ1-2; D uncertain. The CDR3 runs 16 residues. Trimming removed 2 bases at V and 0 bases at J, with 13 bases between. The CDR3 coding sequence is TGTGCCAGCAGTTTACGGGATTTCGAGACTAACTATGGCTACACCTTC. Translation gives CASSLRDFETNYGYTF.

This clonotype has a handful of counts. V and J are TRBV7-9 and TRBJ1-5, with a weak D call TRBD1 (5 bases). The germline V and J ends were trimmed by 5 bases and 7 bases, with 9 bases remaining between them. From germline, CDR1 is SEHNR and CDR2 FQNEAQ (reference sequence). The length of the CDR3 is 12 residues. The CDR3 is CASSDTGQPQHF. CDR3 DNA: TGTGCCAGCAGCGACACAGGCCAGCCCCAGCATTTT.

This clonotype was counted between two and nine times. The CDR3 nucleotides read TGTGCCAGCAGGTCCCTAGCGGGGGGATCGAGAGAGACCCAGTACTTC. Translation: CASRSLAGGSRETQYF. The chain joins TRBV28 to TRBJ2-7; 11 bases fit TRBD2. The end of the DNA is better explained by TRBJ2-5, so the J call may be wrong. Germline values: CDR1 MDHEN, CDR2 SYDVKM. CDR3 length: 16 residues.

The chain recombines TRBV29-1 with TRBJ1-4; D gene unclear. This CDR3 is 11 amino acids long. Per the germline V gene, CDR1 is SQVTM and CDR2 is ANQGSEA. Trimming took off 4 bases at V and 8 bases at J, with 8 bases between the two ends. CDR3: CSVGRPEKLFF. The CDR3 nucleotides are TGCAGCGTTGGACGCCCAGAAAAACTGTTTTTT.

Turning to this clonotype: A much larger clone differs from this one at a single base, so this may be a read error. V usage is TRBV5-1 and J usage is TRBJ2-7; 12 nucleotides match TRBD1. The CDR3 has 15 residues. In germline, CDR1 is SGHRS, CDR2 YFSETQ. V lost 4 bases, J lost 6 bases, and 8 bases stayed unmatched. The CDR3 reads CASSLPGTGGPEQYF. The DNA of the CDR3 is TGCGCCAGCAGCCTGCCTGGGACAGGGGGCCCCGAGCAGTACTTC. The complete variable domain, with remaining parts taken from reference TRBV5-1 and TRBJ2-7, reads KAGVTQTPRYLIKTRGQQVTLSCSPISGHRSVSWYQQTPGQGLQFLFEYFSETQRNKGNFPGRFSGRQFSNSRSEMNVSTLELGDSALYLCASSLPGTGGPEQYFGPGTRLTVT.

CDR3 coding DNA: TGTGCCAGCAGCCCTAACAGGGGCACCCAAGAGACCCAGTACTTC. This gives the protein CASSPNRGTQETQYF. The rearrangement joins TRBV7-7 to TRBJ2-5; TRBD1 agrees at 7 bases. CDR1 is SSHAT, CDR2 FNYEAQ, per germline (reference sequence). Trimming at V came to 5 bases and at J to 1 base, leaving 7 bases not matched to a gene. The CDR3 spans 15 residues.

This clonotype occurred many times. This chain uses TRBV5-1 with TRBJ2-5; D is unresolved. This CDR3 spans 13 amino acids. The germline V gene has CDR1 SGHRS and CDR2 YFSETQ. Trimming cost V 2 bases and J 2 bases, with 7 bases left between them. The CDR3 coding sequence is TGCGCCAGCAGCTTAAGACCACAAGAGACCCAGTACTTC. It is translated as CASSLRPQETQYF.

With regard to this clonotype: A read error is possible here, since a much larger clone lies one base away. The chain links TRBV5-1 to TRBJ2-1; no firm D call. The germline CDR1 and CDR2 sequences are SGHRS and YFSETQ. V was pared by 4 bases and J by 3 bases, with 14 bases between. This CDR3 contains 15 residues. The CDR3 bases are TGCGCCAGCAGCCGTGACTTGGTGATCTACAATGAGCAGTTCTTC. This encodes CASSRDLVIYNEQFF.

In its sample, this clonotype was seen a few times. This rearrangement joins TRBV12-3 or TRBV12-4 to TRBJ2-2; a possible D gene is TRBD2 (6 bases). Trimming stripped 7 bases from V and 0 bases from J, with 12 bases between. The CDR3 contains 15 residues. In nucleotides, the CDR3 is TGTGCCAGCACTGCGGGGCTAGCGAACACCGGGGAGCTGTTTTTT. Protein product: CASTAGLANTGELFF.

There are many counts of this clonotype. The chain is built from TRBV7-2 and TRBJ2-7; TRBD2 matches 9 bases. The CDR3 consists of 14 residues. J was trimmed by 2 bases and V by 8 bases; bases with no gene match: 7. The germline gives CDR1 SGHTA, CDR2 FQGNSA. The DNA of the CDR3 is TGTGCCAGCGGCAGGACTAGCGATCCCTACGAGCAGTACTTC. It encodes CASGRTSDPYEQYF.